The present entry profiles one TCR beta chain with its context. This clone was recorded only once. This clone's antigen is unknown. Per-base qualities were not stored, and no clone one base away is much larger. The method behind the library was the immunoSEQ multiplex PCR assay. Following the manufacturer's protocol, the hsTCRB Kit was used to amplify rearranged TCR beta chain sequences. Sequencing of TCRB libraries was carried out on an Illumina MiSeq. In the original analysis: Demultiplexing, trimming and gene mapping were performed with the kit vendor's proprietary platform. In its TCRdb copy, this immuneACCESS table keeps in-frame sequences only and misses some clones. Where compared with another copy, unresolved V genes explain less than half of these, and the others have no known cause. That table is the source of V, J and clone size, and D and trimming were worked out from the DNA. Here the sample has around 40,000 clones; about 83% occur a single time. The ten most abundant clones make up approximately 2% of the sample.

Taken from the germline V gene, the CDR1 and CDR2 loops are LGHNA and YNFKEQ. Including cysteine and phenylalanine, the CDR3 has 10 amino acids. The kept DNA is CDR3 alone, 30 bases in frame from the first base. V gives up 8 bases and J gives up 3 bases, and the segment between their germline ends measures 5 bases. This sample is part of a study of a mutant IDH1 vaccine in newly diagnosed glioma listed by TCRdb under 2021. About the investigation overall: Eight vaccinations were administered to patients in weeks 1, 3, 5, 7, 11, 15, 19 and 23, corresponding to visits V03 through V10. For exploratory analyses, longitudinal TCRB deep sequencing was carried out in under 30 treated patients wherever samples were available. Vaccination began 4-6 weeks after radiotherapy alone, or alongside temozolomide cycles in the chemotherapy-containing groups. Of the approximately 32 treated patients, roughly 60% were male and approximately 40% were female, and the mean age was around 40 years. Peripheral blood samples were drawn at six visits, namely V03 (baseline), V05, V07, V10, V12 and V13. Before enrollment, patients had received standard therapy of radiotherapy alone, temozolomide alone, or radiochemotherapy with temozolomide; most received the combination. The study at large found these results: Immune responses induced by the vaccine were seen in around 93% of patients across multiple MHC alleles. Selection of PBMC samples for TCRB deep sequencing was based on availability. The authors stated that sample limitations prevented analyses of patient blood samples from being reproduced. Pseudoprogression seemed to be unrelated to changes in the top peripheral T cell clonotypes found by TCRB sequencing.

The meaning of the sample's time point label: week 11, during vaccination. Each vaccine dose, consisting of 300 ug of a 20-mer mutant IDH1 peptide in Montanide, was administered subcutaneously with topical imiquimod. Newly diagnosed WHO grade 3 or 4 IDH1-mutant astrocytomas showing loss of nuclear ATRX were present in the donors. The samples were drawn from NOA16, a multicentre, single-arm, open-label phase I trial in Germany that tested a mutant IDH1 peptide vaccine in humans for the first time. Genomic DNA for TCRB sequencing was extracted from EDTA blood using the DNeasy Blood and Tissue Kit. The chain joins TRBV4-2 to TRBJ2-7; TRBD2 is a weak D gene call, 5 bases matching. The input for sequencing was PBMCs, taken from a glioma patient whose treatment included an IDH1 peptide vaccine. This receptor was obtained from a man aged 35 to 55 with glioma. The DNA sequence is given as TGTGCCAGCGGAGGCTACGAGCAGTACTTC. Its coded protein is CASGGYEQYF.